This is a list of T cell receptor beta chains from one sample in a study of cytomegalovirus exposure and HLA in healthy donors. Measured with immunoSEQ multiplex PCR; TCRdb has only the in-frame clones, and not every one. Seen in this sample are around 140,000 clones; the ten most common clones hold 0.96%. The sequencing sample was made of PBMCs. These receptors all stem from a male donor in good health and CMV-seronegative. CDR3s include the opening cysteine and the closing phenylalanine or tryptophan. The D gene is left open where the match is weak.

V	length	D	J	CDR3	DNA
TRBV10-3	15	-	TRBJ1-6	CAISAGGNGDSPLHF	TGTGCCATCAGTGCTGGGGGGAACGGAGATTCACCCCTCCACTTT
TRBV6-1	14	TRBD1	TRBJ2-2	CASSGQGETGELFF	TGTGCCAGCAGTGGCCAGGGGGAGACCGGGGAGCTGTTTTTT
TRBV9	14	TRBD2	TRBJ2-2	CASSPSGWAGELFF	TGTGCCAGCAGCCCTAGCGGGTGGGCCGGGGAGCTGTTTTTT
TRBV6-4	14	TRBD2	TRBJ2-1	CASRTSGKSNEQFF	TGTGCCAGCAGGACTAGCGGGAAAAGCAATGAGCAGTTCTTC
TRBV5-1	19	TRBD1	TRBJ1-2	CASSGTETRTGRFFYGYTF	TGCGCCAGCAGCGGAACGGAGACTCGGACAGGCCGATTTTTCTATGGCTACACCTTC
TRBV30	14	-	TRBJ1-3	CAFSRPRLGNTIYF	TGTGCCTTCTCGCGGCCGAGACTTGGAAACACCATATATTTT
TRBV30	15	-	TRBJ1-3	CAWSLLAGTGNTIYF	TGTGCCTGGAGTTTACTGGCGGGGACTGGAAACACCATATATTTT
TRBV2	13	-	TRBJ1-4	CASSEDRNEKLFF	TGTGCCAGCAGTGAAGACAGGAATGAAAAACTGTTTTTT
TRBV5-1	15	-	TRBJ1-1	CASSIETGANTEAFF	TGCGCCAGCAGCATTGAGACAGGAGCCAACACTGAAGCTTTCTTT
TRBV7-2	14	-	TRBJ2-4	CASSPSTSLNIQYF	TGTGCCAGCAGCCCAAGCACCTCTTTGAACATTCAGTACTTC
TRBV30	17	-	TRBJ1-6	CAWSVSRFSSYNSPLHF	TGTGCCTGGAGTGTAAGCAGGTTCAGCTCCTATAATTCACCCCTCCACTTT
TRBV18	14	-	TRBJ1-2	CASSPEEGRGGYTF	TGTGCCAGCTCACCAGAGGAGGGGCGCGGTGGCTACACCTTC
TRBV10-3	17	TRBD1	TRBJ2-7	CAISSEIRTGSSYEQYF	TGTGCCATCAGTTCTGAGATCCGGACAGGGAGCTCCTACGAGCAGTACTTC
TRBV7-2	14	TRBD1	TRBJ2-7	CASSHRDRVAEQYF	TGTGCCAGCAGCCACCGGGACAGGGTTGCCGAGCAGTACTTC
TRBV15	14	-	TRBJ2-1	CATSISTENNEQFF	TGTGCCACCAGCATTTCCACAGAGAACAATGAGCAGTTCTTC
TRBV4-2	18	TRBD2	TRBJ2-1	CASSRPPSLAGVHNEQFF	TGTGCCAGCAGCCGCCCACCCTCCCTAGCGGGAGTACACAATGAGCAGTTCTTC
TRBV6-5	14	-	TRBJ1-5	CASSYSWTDQPQHF	TGTGCCAGCAGTTACTCTTGGACAGATCAGCCCCAGCATTTT
TRBV27	15	-	TRBJ1-1	CASSFAGPLNTEAFF	TGTGCCAGCAGTTTTGCGGGGCCCCTGAACACTGAAGCTTTCTTT
TRBV27	15	TRBD2	TRBJ2-7	CASSFLAGGSYEQYF	TGTGCCAGCAGTTTTCTAGCGGGGGGTTCCTACGAGCAGTACTTC
TRBV7-9	16	-	TRBJ1-1	CASSSRVRGMNTEAFF	TGTGCCAGCAGTTCTAGGGTGCGGGGAATGAACACTGAAGCTTTCTTT
TRBV30	15	TRBD2	TRBJ2-1	CAWSVLAGVRNEQFF	TGTGCCTGGAGTGTACTAGCGGGAGTTAGAAATGAGCAGTTCTTC
TRBV30	11	-	TRBJ2-7	CAWSGRNEQYF	TGTGCCTGGAGTGGGAGGAACGAGCAGTACTTC
TRBV6-5	14	-	TRBJ1-1	CASSYSKGRTEAFF	TGTGCCAGCAGTTACTCGAAGGGGAGGACTGAAGCTTTCTTT
TRBV7-9	13	TRBD1	TRBJ2-7	CASSLTGTYEQYF	TGTGCCAGCAGCTTGACAGGGACGTACGAGCAGTACTTC
TRBV6-5	11	-	TRBJ2-7	CASSHGNEQYF	TGTGCCAGCAGCCATGGCAACGAGCAGTACTTC
TRBV19	18	-	TRBJ1-4	CASSRELAGYQSNEKLFF	TGTGCCAGTAGTAGGGAATTGGCAGGGTATCAAAGTAATGAAAAACTGTTTTTT
TRBV27	13	-	TRBJ1-2	CASSTGHNYGYTF	TGTGCCAGCAGCACGGGACATAACTATGGCTACACCTTC
TRBV18	15	TRBD1	TRBJ2-7	CASSRGTGGIYEQYF	TGTGCCAGCTCCCGGGGAACAGGGGGAATCTACGAGCAGTACTTC
TRBV7-9	13	-	TRBJ2-7	CASSPDGGYEQYF	TGTGCCAGCAGCCCCGACGGGGGATACGAGCAGTACTTC
TRBV7-6	14	-	TRBJ2-1	CASSFQGSNGEQFF	TGTGCCAGCAGCTTTCAAGGTAGCAACGGTGAGCAGTTCTTC
TRBV5-1	14	-	TRBJ1-6	CASSPDLAGSPLHF	TGCGCCAGCAGCCCAGACTTGGCGGGGTCACCCCTCCACTTT